This entry concerns a single T cell receptor (beta chain). Its matching antigen is unknown. The identical CDR3 is also encoded by other nucleotide sequences in the sample. Memory T cells were CD45RO+, naive were CD45RA+, sorted by FACS. The record originates from a study of regulatory dendritic cells for organ transplantation. Whole-study results and caveats: Among resting subsets, memory CD8+ cells contained the most alloreactive clonotypes. Regulatory dendritic cells appeared to expand memory CD8+ clones less than mature ones. Between individuals, the alloreactive memory CD8+ T cell pool differed considerably.

Sequencing was performed with immunoSEQ multiplex PCR; in TCRdb, only in-frame clones are kept and a portion is missing. This repertoire shows more than 5,500 clones, around three fifths found once; its top ten account for about an eighth. This CDR3 is 12 amino acids long. V shed 5 bases and J shed 4 bases, with 8 bases lying between them. Germline assignment: CDR1 SEHNR and CDR2 FQNEAQ (reference sequence). The TCR originated in a human donor in good health. The chain recombines TRBV7-9 with TRBJ1-1; D call uncertain. The specimen sequenced was memory CD8+ T cells from blood. The subset here: CD45RO+ memory T cells. The CDR3 region has the DNA TGTGCCAGCAGCCCAGGAGGCACTGAAGCTTTCTTT. Translating gives CASSPGGTEAFF.